This T cell receptor beta chain stems from a study of blood T cell repertoires in COVID-19. Study details: The origin of the acute and convalescent COVID-19 samples was the United States, Italy and Spain. PBMCs, B-cell-depleted T cells, or T cells were the source of the cDNA or gDNA that made up the material.

Per the authors' pipeline: Nucleated cell number was recorded as an estimate derived from reference gene primer amplification. TCRdb's copy holds only in-frame clones and misses some; the assay was immunoSEQ multiplex PCR. That table furnishes V, J and clone size, whereas the DNA furnished D and trimming. The repertoire consists of roughly 300,000 clones, with more than 70% occurring once and the leading ten covering approximately 8.1%. V lost 0 bases, J lost 11 bases, and 11 bases lay in between. The CDR3 runs to 12 residues. The V gene's germline CDR1 is SGHRS and CDR2 YFSETQ. This receptor was identified in a woman between 45 and 60 years old who had recovered from COVID-19. The sequenced sample was peripheral blood. The rearrangement uses TRBV5-1 and TRBJ1-1, with unresolved D. CDR3 sequence (DNA): TGCGCCAGCAGCTTGGTGGATAGCGGTGCTTTCTTT. Encoded protein: CASSLVDSGAFF.